This T cell receptor beta chain was documented in a study of blood T cell repertoires in COVID-19. Libraries were prepared by immunoSEQ multiplex PCR; TCRdb keeps only in-frame clonotypes and omits some of them. Of about 69,000 clones listed, 85% are singletons. V was clipped by 3 bases and J by 8 bases; unmatched bases: 5. Per the germline V gene, CDR1 is KGHSH and CDR2 is LQKENI. There are 14 residues in the CDR3. The chain uses TRBV18 and TRBJ1-2, with 11 nucleotides matching TRBD1. This sequence was found in a man at least 80 years old with acute or convalescent COVID-19. Sequencing input: peripheral blood. The CDR3 sequence is CASSPQGQGEGYTF. CDR3 DNA: TGTGCCAGCTCACCCCAGGGACAGGGGGAAGGCTACACCTTC.